Presented here are 21 T cell receptor beta chains from one specimen sequenced in a study of human T cells and chemical hapten exposure. Time point of the sample: patch test 2, 6 weeks after DPC sensitization. Treatment described: therapeutic diphenylcyclopropenone sensitization with weekly scalp DPC. MiXCR, run by TCRdb on the RACE reads, gives a single entry per CDR3 protein. Seen here are roughly 380,000 distinct CDR3 sequences, roughly 6.3% observed once, and the top ten hold roughly 5.4%. The specimen comprised whole blood, sampled in connection with sensitization to the hapten diphenylcyclopropenone (DPC). The receptors here all came from a woman aged 18-29 years with alopecia areata. Some clones in this sample may be carry-over from other donors' samples.

V usage is TRBV25-1 and J usage is TRBJ2-6; perhaps TRBD1 as D (6 bases). The V gene lost 6 bases and the J gene lost 4 bases, with 13 bases spanning the gap. The germline V gene encodes CDR1 MGHDK and CDR2 SYGVNS. This CDR3 is 15 amino acids long. CDR3 coding DNA: TGTGCCAGCAGCCCTCGGACAGACGGGGCCAACGTCCTGACTTTC. Translation: CASSPRTDGANVLTF.

The chain joins TRBV5-1 to TRBJ2-3; no clear D gene. This CDR3 is 13 amino acids long. Germline CDR1 is SGHRS and CDR2 is YFSETQ. V lost 2 bases to trimming and J lost 6 bases, with 10 bases between them. The CDR3: CASSFARTDTQYF. In nucleotides, the CDR3 is TGCGCCAGCAGCTTCGCTAGGACGGATACGCAGTATTTT. Supplemented by reference TRBV5-1 and TRBJ2-3, the full variable domain reads KAGVTQTPRYLIKTRGQQVTLSCSPISGHRSVSWYQQTPGQGLQFLFEYFSETQRNKGNFPGRFSGRQFSNSRSEMNVSTLELGDSALYLCASSFARTDTQYFGPGTRLTVL.

This rearrangement joins TRBV7-9 to TRBJ2-7; tentatively, D is TRBD1 (5 bases). V was trimmed by 7 bases and J by 2 bases, leaving 18 bases between them. Germline CDR1 reads SEHNR; CDR2 reads FQNEAQ (reference sequence). The CDR3 loop spans 15 amino acids. CDR3 in DNA: TGTGCCAGCACCTCGGGCAGGGAACCGACCTACGAGCAGTACTTC. It encodes CASTSGREPTYEQYF.

This clonotype was observed a few times. CDR3 DNA: TGTGCCAGCAGCTTGGGCCATACCTACGAGCAGTACTTC. Amino acid sequence: CASSLGHTYEQYF. The genes are TRBV7-2 and TRBJ2-7; D ambiguous. Trimming took off 3 bases at V and 2 bases at J, with 8 bases between the two ends. Germline CDR1 reads SGHTA; CDR2 reads FQGNSA. CDR3 length equals 13 residues. Full variable domain (rest looked up from reference TRBV7-2 and TRBJ2-7): GAGVSQSPSNKVTEKGKDVELRCDPISGHTALYWYRQSLGQGLEFLIYFQGNSAPDKSGLPSDRFSAERTGGSVSTLTIQRTQQEDSAVYLCASSLGHTYEQYFGPGTRLTVT.

This clonotype was counted between two and nine times. This sequence joins TRBV2 and TRBJ2-3; perhaps D is TRBD1 or TRBD2 (5 bases each). The V end lost 7 bases, the J end lost 0 bases, and 11 bases lay between the germline ends. This CDR3 region has 14 residues. CDR1 and CDR2 (germline): SNHLY, FYNNEI. The DNA for the CDR3 is TGTGCCAGCAAAAGGGACGCTAGCACAGATACGCAGTATTTT. Protein sequence: CASKRDASTDTQYF.

This clonotype was seen a handful of times. The gene calls are TRBV25-1 and TRBJ1-2; D not certain. Germline V gene lookup returns CDR1 MGHDK and CDR2 SYGVNS. The V end lost 1 base, the J end lost 4 bases, and 7 bases lay between the germline ends. The CDR3 runs 13 residues. This chain's CDR3 is CASSELASYGYTF. In DNA, the CDR3 is TGTGCCAGCAGTGAATTAGCCAGCTATGGCTACACCTTC.

This clonotype was counted only a few times. V gene TRBV5-1 combines with J gene TRBJ2-5; D gene unclear. The germline V gene encodes CDR1 SGHRS and CDR2 YFSETQ. V was cut by 1 base and J by 1 base, with 11 bases left in between. The CDR3 extends over 15 amino acids. This CDR3 is CASSLRSSLQETQYF. CDR3 DNA: TGCGCCAGCAGCTTGAGGTCCAGTCTCCAAGAGACCCAGTACTTC.

The chain carries TRBV5-1 and TRBJ2-5, with TRBD2 identical over 7 bases. This CDR3 is built from 16 residues. The germline gives CDR1 SGHRS, CDR2 YFSETQ. Germline trimming cut 2 bases from V and 4 bases from J; bases unmatched to any gene: 11. The CDR3 region is CASSFSTGRASETQYF. Written as DNA, the CDR3 is TGCGCCAGCAGCTTTTCGACTGGGAGGGCGTCAGAGACCCAGTACTTC.

The V gene is TRBV6-2 or TRBV6-3, the J gene TRBJ1-1; D possibly corresponds to TRBD1 (6 bases). The CDR3 runs to 15 residues. The germline V and J ends were trimmed by 6 bases and 4 bases, with 18 bases remaining between them. The germline gives CDR1 MNHEY, CDR2 SVGEGT. The CDR3 reads CASRFTGLRGTEAFF. In DNA form, the CDR3 reads TGTGCCAGCAGATTCACCGGTCTCAGGGGCACTGAAGCTTTCTTT.

This clonotype was detected ten times or more. The CDR3: CASKLAGREQYF. CDR3 nucleotide sequence: TGTGCCAGCAAACTAGCGGGACGCGAGCAGTACTTC. V and J are TRBV28 and TRBJ2-7; 10 positions agree with TRBD2. CDR3 size: 12 residues. V trimming: 7 bases; J trimming: 6 bases; junction bases outside the gene matches: 3. Germline CDR1 is MDHEN and CDR2 is SYDVKM.

This clonotype appeared many times. This rearrangement joins TRBV5-4 to TRBJ1-6; 7 bases align to TRBD1. CDR1 is SGHNT and CDR2 is YYREEE in the germline V gene (reference sequence). V shed 1 base and J 10 bases; nucleotides not matched to a gene: 8. The CDR3 covers 15 residues. The CDR3 is CASSLKTGSQSPLHF. The CDR3 nucleotides are TGTGCCAGCAGCTTGAAGACAGGGTCACAGTCACCCCTCCACTTT.

The chain links TRBV6-5 to TRBJ2-1; weak D call: TRBD2 (7 bases). The CDR3 is 15 residues long. V was cut by 4 bases and J by 7 bases, with 17 bases left in between. Germline CDR1 MNHEY, CDR2 SVGAGI. DNA of the CDR3: TGTGCCAGCAGTTTAGCGGGCCCGACAGGTAATGAGCAGTTCTTC. The encoded protein is CASSLAGPTGNEQFF.

This clonotype appeared many times. This chain joins TRBV7-2 and TRBJ1-5; a possible D gene is TRBD1 (5 bases). Germline CDR1 reads SGHTA; CDR2 reads FQGNSA. This CDR3 region has 17 residues. Trimming took 5 bases from V and 0 from J, leaving 17 bases between them. The CDR3: CASSLDTQGYSNQPQHF. The DNA for the CDR3 is TGTGCCAGCAGCCTGGACACTCAAGGGTATAGCAATCAGCCCCAGCATTTT.

This clonotype was counted many times. V is TRBV4-3 and J is TRBJ2-1; a weak D match, TRBD2 (5 bases). This CDR3 contains 14 residues. Between the trimmed V and J ends, which lost 0 bases and 3 bases, there was a span of 6 bases. Germline V gene lookup returns CDR1 LGHNA and CDR2 YSLEER. CDR3 residues: CASSQDRGYNEQFF. CDR3 sequence (DNA): TGCGCCAGCAGCCAAGATCGGGGCTACAATGAGCAGTTCTTC.

This clonotype has only a few counts. V is TRBV7-2 and J is TRBJ2-3; D possibly uses TRBD1 or TRBD2 (5 bases each). Germline V gene data show CDR1 as SGHTA and CDR2 as FQGNSA. CDR3 size: 14 residues. Trimming took off 1 base at V and 11 bases at J, with 16 bases between the two ends. The CDR3 spells CASSLGDLLRRQYF. The CDR3 bases are TGTGCCAGCAGCTTAGGGGACCTACTTCGGAGGCAGTATTTT.

This clonotype has more than one count but fewer than ten. V usage is TRBV27 and J usage is TRBJ1-2, with a weak D call TRBD1 (5 bases). Germline V gives CDR1 MNHEY, CDR2 SMNVEV (reference sequence). This CDR3 comprises 13 residues. Trimming left V 8 bases short and J 5 bases short, with 15 bases between. In DNA, the CDR3 is TGTGCCAGCGCCCTTCAGGGCTCTTATGGCTACACCTTC. Translating gives CASALQGSYGYTF.

V is TRBV12-5 and J is TRBJ2-3; the D is unclear. Germline V CDR1 and CDR2: LGHNT, FRNRAP. The V end was cut by 3 bases, the J end by 0 bases, with 19 bases between. The CDR3 sequence is 18 residues long. CDR3 nucleotide sequence: TGTGCTAGTGGTTTTATGACCAAACGTAGTTCTAGCACAGATACGCAGTATTTT. The encoded protein is CASGFMTKRSSSTDTQYF.

CDR3 DNA sequence: TGTGCCATAGCCGCATGGGACGGGCAAGAGACCCAGTACTTC. It specifies CAIAAWDGQETQYF. The rearrangement links TRBV10-3 to TRBJ2-5, with D possibly called TRBD1 or TRBD2 (5 bases each). The V gene lost 9 bases and the J gene lost 2 bases, with 16 bases spanning the gap. The CDR3 is 14 amino acids. Per germline, CDR1 ENHRY and CDR2 SYGVKD.

This clonotype was observed at least ten times. This chain joins TRBV29-1 and TRBJ1-2; a weak D match, TRBD1 (6 bases). The V end lost 3 bases, the J end lost 3 bases, and 14 bases lay between the germline ends. This CDR3 has 14 residues. Germline V gives CDR1 SQVTM, CDR2 ANQGSEA. The DNA for the CDR3 is TGCAGCGTTGACAGGACGGACAGCTACTATGGCTACACCTTC. This codes for CSVDRTDSYYGYTF.

The V gene is TRBV18, the J gene TRBJ1-5; tentatively, D is TRBD1 (5 bases). Germline V CDR1 and CDR2: KGHSH, LQKENI. V lost 2 bases to trimming and J lost 6 bases, with 11 bases between them. CDR3 length: 14 residues. In DNA, the CDR3 is TGTGCCAGCTCACCAAGGGGCGAGGGTCAGCCCCAGCATTTT. Amino acid sequence: CASSPRGEGQPQHF.

This clonotype is medium-sized within its sample. This CDR3 reads CASSQEQASGADTQYF. The CDR3, as DNA: TGCGCCAGCAGCCAAGAGCAGGCTAGCGGGGCTGATACGCAGTATTTT. The chain uses TRBV4-3 and TRBJ2-3; 9 nucleotides match TRBD2. The germline gives CDR1 LGHNA, CDR2 YSLEER. The V gene end was trimmed by 0 bases and the J gene end by 6 bases; junction bases not matched to a gene: 7. This CDR3 region has 16 residues.